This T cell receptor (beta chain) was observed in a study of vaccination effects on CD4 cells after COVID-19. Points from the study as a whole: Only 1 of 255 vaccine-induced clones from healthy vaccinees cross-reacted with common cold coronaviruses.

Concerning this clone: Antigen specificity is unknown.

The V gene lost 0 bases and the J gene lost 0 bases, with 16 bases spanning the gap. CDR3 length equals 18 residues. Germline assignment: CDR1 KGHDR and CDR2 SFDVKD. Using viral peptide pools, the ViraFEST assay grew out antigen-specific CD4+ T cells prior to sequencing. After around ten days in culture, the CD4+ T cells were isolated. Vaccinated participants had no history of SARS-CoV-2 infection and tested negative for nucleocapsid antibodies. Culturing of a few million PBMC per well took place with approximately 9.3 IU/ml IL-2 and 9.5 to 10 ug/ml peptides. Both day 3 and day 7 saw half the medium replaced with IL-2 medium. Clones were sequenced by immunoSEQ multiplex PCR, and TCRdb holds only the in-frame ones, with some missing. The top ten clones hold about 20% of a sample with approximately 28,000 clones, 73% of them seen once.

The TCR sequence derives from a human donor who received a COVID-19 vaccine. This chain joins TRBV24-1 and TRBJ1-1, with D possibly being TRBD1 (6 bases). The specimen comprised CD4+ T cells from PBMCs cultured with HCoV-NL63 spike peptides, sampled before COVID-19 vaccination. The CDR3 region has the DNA TGTGCCACCAGTGATTTGCCCAGGGGCGGTAGTGTGAACACTGAAGCTTTCTTT. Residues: CATSDLPRGGSVNTEAFF.